The 14 T cell receptor beta chains listed next were all sequenced from one sample in a study of OX40 agonist ivuxolimab in advanced cancers. Measured with immunoSEQ multiplex PCR; TCRdb has only the in-frame clones, and not every one. The table records some 100,000 clones, about 91% of them present only once. The input for sequencing was CD4+ or CD8+ T cells sorted from blood, taken in a trial of the OX40 agonist ivuxolimab. These receptors were collected from an adult with an advanced solid tumor such as melanoma, head and neck, liver or kidney cancer.

This sequence joins TRBV4-3 and TRBJ1-3, with D possibly being TRBD1 (5 bases). From germline, CDR1 is LGHNA and CDR2 YSLEER. With 1 base removed from V and 2 bases from J, the gap between germline ends came to 12 bases. The CDR3 consists of 16 residues. The CDR3 coding sequence is TGCGCCAGCAGCCAAGTCGAGGGGTTGCCTGGAAACACCATATATTTT. This encodes CASSQVEGLPGNTIYF.

The V gene is TRBV5-1, the J gene TRBJ2-7; 7 bases match TRBD1. The length of the CDR3 is 15 residues. In germline, CDR1 is SGHRS, CDR2 YFSETQ. V gave up 3 bases and J gave up 0 bases; unmatched junction bases: 6. In DNA, the CDR3 is TGCGCCAGCAGCTGGGGAACAGGGGTCTCCTACGAGCAGTACTTC. It translates to CASSWGTGVSYEQYF.

The V and J genes are TRBV19 and TRBJ1-2, with a weak D call TRBD1 (5 bases). This CDR3 has 14 amino acids. Germline V gene lookup returns CDR1 LNHDA and CDR2 SQIVND (reference sequence). The germline V and J ends were trimmed by 3 bases and 4 bases, with 12 bases remaining between them. The DNA for the CDR3 is TGTGCCAGTAGTATCGCCACAGGAACCTATGGCTACACCTTC. It encodes CASSIATGTYGYTF.

The chain couples TRBV2 to TRBJ2-1, with D unresolved. Germline CDR1 reads SNHLY; CDR2 reads FYNNEI. The CDR3 totals 12 residues. V gave up 5 bases and J gave up 5 bases, with 7 bases separating them. The CDR3 DNA sequence: TGTGCCAGCAGTAGGGTAAACAATGAGCAGTTCTTC. Encoded protein: CASSRVNNEQFF. Combining the CDR3 with reference TRBV2 and TRBJ2-1 gives the whole variable domain EPEVTQTPSHQVTQMGQEVILRCVPISNHLYFYWYRQILGQKVEFLVSFYNNEISEKSEIFDDQFSVERPDGSNFTLKIRSTKLEDSAMYFCASSRVNNEQFFGPGTRLTVL.

The chain employs TRBV21-1 and TRBJ1-5; the tabulated D call, TRBD1, remains unverified against the DNA. TRBV21-1 corresponds to a pseudogene. This CDR3 comprises 19 residues. CDR3 nucleotides: TGTGCCAGCAGCAAAGTGGGCCCCAGGGCCGGAAATAGCAATCAGCCCCAGCATTTT. It yields the protein CASSKVGPRAGNSNQPQHF.

The genes are TRBV7-2 and TRBJ2-7, with 13 positions matching TRBD2. Germline CDR1 and CDR2: SGHTA and FQGNSA. There are 16 residues in the CDR3. V shed 4 bases and J 1 base; nucleotides not matched to a gene: 4. DNA of the CDR3: TGTGCCAGCAGCTCCGGGACTAGCGGGGCTTCCTACGAGCAGTACTTC. Its protein is CASSSGTSGASYEQYF.

The CDR3 DNA reads TGCGCCAGCAGCGGGGCGGTATCTCAAGAGACCCAGTACTTC. It specifies CASSGAVSQETQYF. This rearrangement joins TRBV5-1 to TRBJ2-5, with D maybe TRBD1 (5 bases). The CDR3 loop spans 14 amino acids. The V end lost 4 bases, the J end lost 2 bases, and 12 bases lay between the germline ends. Germline V lookup: CDR1 SGHRS, CDR2 YFSETQ. The whole variable domain, remainder taken from reference TRBV5-1 and TRBJ2-5, is KAGVTQTPRYLIKTRGQQVTLSCSPISGHRSVSWYQQTPGQGLQFLFEYFSETQRNKGNFPGRFSGRQFSNSRSEMNVSTLELGDSALYLCASSGAVSQETQYFGPGTRLLVL.

The chain is built from TRBV28 and TRBJ1-1; maybe TRBD1 (6 bases). Trimming stripped 2 bases from V and 7 bases from J, with 11 bases between. This CDR3 is built from 13 residues. Germline-derived CDR1 and CDR2 are MDHEN and SYDVKM. DNA for the CDR3: TGTGCCAGCAGTTTAGGGGGCCGCCTTGAAGCTTTCTTT. Its protein product is CASSLGGRLEAFF.

The V and J genes are TRBV11-2 and TRBJ2-3; D call uncertain. This CDR3 comprises 10 residues. CDR1 and CDR2 (germline): SGHAT, FQNNGV. Trimming removed 4 bases from V and 9 bases from J, with 5 bases in between. In nucleotides, the CDR3 is TGTGCCAGCAGCTCGTTGACGCAGTATTTT. Translated, it gives CASSSLTQYF.

This chain uses TRBV6-5 with TRBJ1-1; D might be TRBD1 (5 bases). The CDR3 totals 15 residues. V lost 0 bases, J lost 7 bases, and 15 bases lay in between. The germline V gene has CDR1 MNHEY and CDR2 SVGAGI. DNA for the CDR3: TGTGCCAGCAGTTACTCACGGGACTCTGCGGGTGAAGCTTTCTTT. Translated: CASSYSRDSAGEAFF.

The rearrangement links TRBV7-3 to TRBJ2-3; TRBD2 matches 9 bases. The V gene's germline CDR1 is SGHTA and CDR2 FQGTGA. V lost 10 bases and J lost 3; bases outside the gene matches: 14. The CDR3 extends over 16 amino acids. CDR3 residues: CATRDSRSGRTDTQYF. CDR3 in DNA: TGTGCCACCAGGGACTCCCGGAGCGGGAGGACAGATACGCAGTATTTT.

The V and J genes are TRBV30 and TRBJ2-2; D is perhaps TRBD1 (6 bases). The germline V gene encodes CDR1 GTSNPN and CDR2 SVGIG (reference sequence). The CDR3 is 16 amino acids. V lost 6 bases and J lost 0, with 17 bases in between. CDR3 sequence (DNA): TGTGCCTGCCGTTCGAGGGGGAAGACGAACACCGGGGAGCTGTTTTTT. Its protein is CACRSRGKTNTGELFF. The full variable domain, completed using reference TRBV30 and TRBJ2-2, is SQTIHQWPATLVQPVGSPLSLECTVEGTSNPNLYWYRQAAGRGLQLLFYSVGIGQISSEVPQNLSASRPQDRQFILSSKKLLLSDSGFYLCACRSRGKTNTGELFFGEGSRLTVL.

This clone was counted between two and nine times. The V gene is TRBV14, the J gene TRBJ2-1; 10 nucleotides align to TRBD1. J was trimmed by 0 bases and V by 3 bases; bases with no gene match: 11. The CDR3 has 19 residues. The germline CDR1 and CDR2 sequences are SGHDN and FVKESK. CDR3 region: CASSQMGQGYPSSYNEQFF. The CDR3 region has the DNA TGTGCCAGCAGCCAGATGGGACAGGGGTACCCAAGCTCCTACAATGAGCAGTTCTTC.

This clone was seen a single time. The chain is built from TRBV7-6 and TRBJ2-3, with TRBD2 matching 9 bases. J gave up 0 bases and V 5 bases, and 9 bases lay outside the gene matches. The CDR3 sequence is 17 residues long. In germline, CDR1 is SGHVS, CDR2 FNYEAQ. The CDR3 spells CASSPGASGRSTDTQYF. The CDR3 DNA reads as TGTGCCAGCAGCCCCGGGGCCAGCGGGAGGAGCACAGATACGCAGTATTTT.